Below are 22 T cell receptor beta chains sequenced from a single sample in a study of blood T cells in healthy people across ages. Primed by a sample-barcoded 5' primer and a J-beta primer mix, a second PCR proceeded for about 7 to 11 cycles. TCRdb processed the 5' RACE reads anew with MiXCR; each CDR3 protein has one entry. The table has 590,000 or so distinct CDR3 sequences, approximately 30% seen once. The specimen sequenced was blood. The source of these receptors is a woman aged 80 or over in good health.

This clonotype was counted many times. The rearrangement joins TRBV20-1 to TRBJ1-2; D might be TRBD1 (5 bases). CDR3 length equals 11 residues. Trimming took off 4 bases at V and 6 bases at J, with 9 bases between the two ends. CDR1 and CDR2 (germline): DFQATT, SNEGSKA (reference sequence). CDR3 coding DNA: TGCAGTGCTAACCGGGACCATGGCTACACCTTC. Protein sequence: CSANRDHGYTF.

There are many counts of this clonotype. The DNA for the CDR3 is TGTGCCAGCATTGCCACTAGCGGGGGATTTACGGAGCAGTTCTTC. Translated: CASIATSGGFTEQFF. The chain combines TRBV12-3 or TRBV12-4 with TRBJ2-1; 11 positions match TRBD2. Trimming removed 7 bases from V and 10 bases from J; junction bases left unmatched: 12. The CDR3 runs 15 residues.

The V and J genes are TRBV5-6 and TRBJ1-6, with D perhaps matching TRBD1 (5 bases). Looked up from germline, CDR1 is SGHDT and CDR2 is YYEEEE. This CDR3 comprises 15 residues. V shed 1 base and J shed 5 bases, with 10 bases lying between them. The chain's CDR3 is CASSLRQTNNSPLHF. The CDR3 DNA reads TGTGCCAGCAGCTTGCGACAGACCAATAATTCACCCCTCCACTTT.

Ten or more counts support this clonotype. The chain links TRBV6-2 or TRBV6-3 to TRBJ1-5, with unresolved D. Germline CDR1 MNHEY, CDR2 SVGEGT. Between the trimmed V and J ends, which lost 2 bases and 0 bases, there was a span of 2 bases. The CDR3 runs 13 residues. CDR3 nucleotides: TGTGCCAGCAGTTACATTAGCAATCAGCCCCAGCATTTT. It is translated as CASSYISNQPQHF.

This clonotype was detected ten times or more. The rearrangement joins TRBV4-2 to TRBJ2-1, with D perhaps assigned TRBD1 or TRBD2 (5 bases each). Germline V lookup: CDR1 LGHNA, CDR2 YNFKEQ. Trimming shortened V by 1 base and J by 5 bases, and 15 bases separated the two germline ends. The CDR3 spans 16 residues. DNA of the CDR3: TGTGCCAGCAGCCAAGTAGCGCAGGGCCCAAACAATGAGCAGTTCTTC. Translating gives CASSQVAQGPNNEQFF.

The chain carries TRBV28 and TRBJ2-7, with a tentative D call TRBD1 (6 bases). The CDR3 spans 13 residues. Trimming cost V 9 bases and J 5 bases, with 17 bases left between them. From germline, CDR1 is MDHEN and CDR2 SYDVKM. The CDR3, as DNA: TGTGCCAGTACCGCGGACAGTTACCACGAGCAGTACTTC. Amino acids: CASTADSYHEQYF.

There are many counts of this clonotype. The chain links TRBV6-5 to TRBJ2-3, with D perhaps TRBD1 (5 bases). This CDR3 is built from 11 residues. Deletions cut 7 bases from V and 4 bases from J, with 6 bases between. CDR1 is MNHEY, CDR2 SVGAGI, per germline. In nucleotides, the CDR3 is TGTGCCAGCATCAGGGCAGATACGCAGTATTTT. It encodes CASIRADTQYF.

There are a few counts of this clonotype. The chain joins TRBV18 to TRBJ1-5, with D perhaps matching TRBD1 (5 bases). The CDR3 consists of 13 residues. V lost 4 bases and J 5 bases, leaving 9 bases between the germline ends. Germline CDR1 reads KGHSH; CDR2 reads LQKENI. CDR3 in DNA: TGTGCCAGCTCACGGGCGGGGGATCAGCCCCAGCATTTT. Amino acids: CASSRAGDQPQHF.

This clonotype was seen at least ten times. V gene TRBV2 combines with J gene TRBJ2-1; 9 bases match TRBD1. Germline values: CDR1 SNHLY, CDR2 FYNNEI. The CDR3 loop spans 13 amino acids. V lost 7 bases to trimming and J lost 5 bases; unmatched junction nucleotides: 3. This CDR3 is CASNRDRDNEQFF. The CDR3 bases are TGTGCCAGCAACCGGGACAGGGACAATGAGCAGTTCTTC.

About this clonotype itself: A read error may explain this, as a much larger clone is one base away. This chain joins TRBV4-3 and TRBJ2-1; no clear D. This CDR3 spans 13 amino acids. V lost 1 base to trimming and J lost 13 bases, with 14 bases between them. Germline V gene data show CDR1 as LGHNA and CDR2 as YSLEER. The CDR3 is CASSQVRTETQFF. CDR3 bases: TGCGCCAGCAGCCAAGTTCGGACGGAGACCCAGTTCTTC.

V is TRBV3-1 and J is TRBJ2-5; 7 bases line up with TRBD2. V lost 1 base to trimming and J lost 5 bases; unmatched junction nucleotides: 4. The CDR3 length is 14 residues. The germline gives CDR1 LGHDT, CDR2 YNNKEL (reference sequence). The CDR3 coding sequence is TGTGCCAGCAGCCAAGCTAGGACTAGTGAGACCCAGTACTTC. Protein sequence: CASSQARTSETQYF.

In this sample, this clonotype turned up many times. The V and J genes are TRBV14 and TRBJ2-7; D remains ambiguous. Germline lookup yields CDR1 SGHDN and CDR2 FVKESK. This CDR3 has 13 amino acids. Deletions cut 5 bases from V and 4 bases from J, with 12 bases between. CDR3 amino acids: CASSVDSVYEQYF. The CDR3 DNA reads TGTGCCAGCAGCGTCGATTCGGTGTACGAGCAGTACTTC.

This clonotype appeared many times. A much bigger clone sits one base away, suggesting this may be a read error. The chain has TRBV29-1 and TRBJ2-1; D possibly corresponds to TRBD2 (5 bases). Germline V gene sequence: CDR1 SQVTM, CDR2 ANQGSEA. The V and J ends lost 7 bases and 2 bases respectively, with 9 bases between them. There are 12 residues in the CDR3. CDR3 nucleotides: TGCAGCGGTGGGAGAGCCTACAATGAGCAGTTCTTC. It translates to CSGGRAYNEQFF.

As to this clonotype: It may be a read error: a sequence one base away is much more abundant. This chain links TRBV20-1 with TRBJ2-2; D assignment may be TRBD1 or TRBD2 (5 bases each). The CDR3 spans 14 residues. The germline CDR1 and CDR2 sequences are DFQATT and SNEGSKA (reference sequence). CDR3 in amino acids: CSAKGAGWTGERFF. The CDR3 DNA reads TGCAGTGCCAAAGGGGCAGGGTGGACCGGGGAGCGGTTTTTT.

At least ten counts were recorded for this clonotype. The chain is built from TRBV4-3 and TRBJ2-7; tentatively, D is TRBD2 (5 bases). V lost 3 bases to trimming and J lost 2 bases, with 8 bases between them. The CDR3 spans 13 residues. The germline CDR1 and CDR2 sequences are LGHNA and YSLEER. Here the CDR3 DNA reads TGCGCCAGCAGCCAGTCCGGGGCCTACGAGCAGTACTTC. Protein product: CASSQSGAYEQYF.

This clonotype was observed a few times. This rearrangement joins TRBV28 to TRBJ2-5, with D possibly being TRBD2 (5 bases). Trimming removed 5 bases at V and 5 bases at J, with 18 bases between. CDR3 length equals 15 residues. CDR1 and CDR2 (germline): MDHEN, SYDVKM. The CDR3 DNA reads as TGTGCCAGCAGTCTCCTTCTCGCGGGTCGGGAGACCCAGTACTTC. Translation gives CASSLLLAGRETQYF. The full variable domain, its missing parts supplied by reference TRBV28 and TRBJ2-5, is DVKVTQSSRYLVKRTGEKVFLECVQDMDHENMFWYRQDPGLGLRLIYFSYDVKMKEKGDIPEGYSVSREKKERFSLILESASTNQTSMYLCASSLLLAGRETQYFGPGTRLLVL.

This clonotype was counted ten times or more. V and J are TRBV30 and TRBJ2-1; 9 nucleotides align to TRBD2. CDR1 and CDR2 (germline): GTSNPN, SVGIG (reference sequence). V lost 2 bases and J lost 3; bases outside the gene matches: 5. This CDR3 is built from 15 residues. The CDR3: CAWSRRGGFYNEQFF. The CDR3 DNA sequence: TGTGCCTGGAGTAGGCGGGGGGGGTTCTACAATGAGCAGTTCTTC. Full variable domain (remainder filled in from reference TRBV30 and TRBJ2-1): SQTIHQWPATLVQPVGSPLSLECTVEGTSNPNLYWYRQAAGRGLQLLFYSVGIGQISSEVPQNLSASRPQDRQFILSSKKLLLSDSGFYLCAWSRRGGFYNEQFFGPGTRLTVL.

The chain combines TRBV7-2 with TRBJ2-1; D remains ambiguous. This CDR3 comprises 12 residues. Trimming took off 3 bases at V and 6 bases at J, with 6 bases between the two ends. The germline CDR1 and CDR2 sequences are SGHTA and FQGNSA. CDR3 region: CASSFGANEQFF. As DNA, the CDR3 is TGTGCCAGCAGCTTCGGCGCCAATGAGCAGTTCTTC.

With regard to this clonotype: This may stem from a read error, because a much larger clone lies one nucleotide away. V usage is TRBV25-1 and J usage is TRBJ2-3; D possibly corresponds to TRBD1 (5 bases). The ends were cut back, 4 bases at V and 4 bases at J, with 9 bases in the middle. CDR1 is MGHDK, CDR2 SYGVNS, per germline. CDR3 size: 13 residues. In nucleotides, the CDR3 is TGTGCCAGCAGTGCGACAGCTCCAGATACGCAGTATTTT. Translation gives CASSATAPDTQYF. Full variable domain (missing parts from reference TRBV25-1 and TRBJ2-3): EADIYQTPRYLVIGTGKKITLECSQTMGHDKMYWYQQDPGMELHLIHYSYGVNSTEKGDLSSESTVSRIRTEHFPLTLESARPSHTSQYLCASSATAPDTQYFGPGTRLTVL.

The CDR3 reads CASSSLRGGIYNEQFF. DNA of the CDR3: TGTGCCAGCAGTTCCCTCCGGGGGGGAATCTACAATGAGCAGTTCTTC. The chain couples TRBV6-6 to TRBJ2-1, with 8 positions matching TRBD2. This CDR3 comprises 16 residues. Germline V gene lookup returns CDR1 MNHNY and CDR2 SVGAGI (reference sequence). V dropped 4 bases and J dropped 3; count of bases not matched to a gene: 8.

DNA of the CDR3: TGCGCCAGCAGCTTGATTAGCCAGGGGGCAGAAGGAAACACCATATATTTT. Amino acids: CASSLISQGAEGNTIYF. The chain links TRBV5-1 to TRBJ1-3, with TRBD1 matching over 8 bases. CDR1 SGHRS and CDR2 YFSETQ come from the germline V gene. V shed 1 base, J shed 4 bases, and the junction held 10 bases outside the gene matches. This CDR3 is built from 17 residues.

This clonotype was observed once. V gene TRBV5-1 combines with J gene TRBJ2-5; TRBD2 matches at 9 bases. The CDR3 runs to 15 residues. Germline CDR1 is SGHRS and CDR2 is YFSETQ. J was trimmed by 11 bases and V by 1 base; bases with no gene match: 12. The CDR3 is CASSLPAGGTNEQYF. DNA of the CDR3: TGCGCCAGCAGCTTGCCAGCGGGGGGCACCAATGAGCAGTACTTC.